The 2 T cell receptor beta chains listed next were all sequenced from one sample in a study of OX40 agonist ivuxolimab in advanced cancers. Generated by immunoSEQ multiplex PCR, the TCRdb table keeps only in-frame clones and is missing some. The top ten clones hold around a quarter of a sample with around 63,000 clones, approximately 91% of them seen once. The sequences come from CD4+ or CD8+ T cells sorted from blood, collected in a trial of the OX40 agonist ivuxolimab. The receptors were gathered from an adult with an advanced solid tumor such as melanoma, head and neck, liver or kidney cancer.

This clone occurred once. CDR3 protein: CASRPFLGQNNEQFF. In nucleotides, the CDR3 is TGTGCCAGCCGTCCTTTCTTGGGACAGAACAATGAGCAGTTCTTC. The chain joins TRBV6-5 to TRBJ2-1; TRBD1 agrees at 7 bases. The CDR3 runs to 15 residues. The trim removed 8 bases at V and 5 bases at J, leaving 12 bases unmatched. Germline V gives CDR1 MNHEY, CDR2 SVGAGI.

The genes are TRBV28 and TRBJ2-5, with 7 bases that match TRBD2. Per germline, CDR1 MDHEN and CDR2 SYDVKM. V lost 5 bases, J lost 1 base, and 7 bases stayed unmatched. The CDR3 contains 15 residues. CDR3 residues: CASSPSSGTQETQYF. DNA of the CDR3: TGTGCCAGCAGTCCTTCTAGCGGTACCCAAGAGACCCAGTACTTC.